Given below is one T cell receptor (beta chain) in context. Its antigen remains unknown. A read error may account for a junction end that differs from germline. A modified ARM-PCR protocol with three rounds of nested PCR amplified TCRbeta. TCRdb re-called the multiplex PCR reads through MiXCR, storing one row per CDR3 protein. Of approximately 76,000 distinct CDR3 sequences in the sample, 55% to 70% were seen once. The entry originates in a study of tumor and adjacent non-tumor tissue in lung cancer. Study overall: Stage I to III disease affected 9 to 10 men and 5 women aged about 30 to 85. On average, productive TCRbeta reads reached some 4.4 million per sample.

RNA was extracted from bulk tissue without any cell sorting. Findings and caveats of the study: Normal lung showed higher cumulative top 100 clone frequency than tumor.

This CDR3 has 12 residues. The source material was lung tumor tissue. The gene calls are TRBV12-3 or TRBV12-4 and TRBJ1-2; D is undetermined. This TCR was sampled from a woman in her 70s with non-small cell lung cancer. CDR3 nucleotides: TGTGCCAGCAGTCCATGTACTGATGGCTACATCTTC. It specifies CASSPCTDGYIF.